One and the same sample provided the 13 T cell receptor beta chains below, sequenced in a study of T cell repertoires in cytomegalovirus infection. TCRdb itself ran the reads through MiXCR, one entry per CDR3 protein. The table shows 340,000 or so distinct CDR3 sequences, with 20% to 30% occurring only once. These TCRs are of unknown antigen specificity. The sample was cultured PBMCs, taken from culture after CMV antigen stimulation. These receptors came from a human donor in good health (CMV status not recorded). Some clones in this sample may be carry-over from other donors' samples.

This clonotype was detected ten times or more. V and J are TRBV7-8 and TRBJ2-7, with 7 bases matching TRBD1. The CDR3 contains 14 residues. CDR1 and CDR2 from the germline V gene are SGHVS and FQNEAQ. The junction had 2 bases not matched to a gene; V was cut back by 0 bases and J by 3 bases. The CDR3 sequence is CASSLAGQIYEQYF. The DNA of the CDR3 is TGTGCCAGCAGCTTAGCGGGACAGATCTACGAGCAGTACTTC.

This clonotype was found a few times. CDR3 loop: CASSIQPGQGSQPQHF. The CDR3 nucleotides read TGTGCCAGTAGTATTCAGCCGGGACAGGGAAGTCAGCCCCAGCATTTT. This chain joins TRBV19 and TRBJ1-5; TRBD1 agrees at 9 bases. The CDR3 is 16 amino acids. Losses at the gene ends were 3 bases for V and 6 bases for J; bases not matched to a gene: 9. Germline V gene data show CDR1 as LNHDA and CDR2 as SQIVND (reference sequence). Full variable domain (outside the CDR3, taken from reference TRBV19 and TRBJ1-5): DGGITQSPKYLFRKEGQNVTLSCEQNLNHDAMYWYRQDPGQGLRLIYYSQIVNDFQKGDIAEGYSVSREKKESFPLTVTSAQKNPTAFYLCASSIQPGQGSQPQHFGDGTRLSIL.

This chain connects TRBV5-1 to TRBJ2-7, with D hard to call. Deletions cut 2 bases from V and 2 bases from J, with 8 bases between. Germline CDR1 reads SGHRS; CDR2 reads YFSETQ. The CDR3 has 13 amino acids. CDR3 nucleotide sequence: TGCGCCAGCAGCTTTCAGTTTACCTACGAGCAGTACTTC. Translating gives CASSFQFTYEQYF.

J is TRBJ1-2 and V is TRBV7-9; 10 bases agree with TRBD1. Germline V gene lookup returns CDR1 SEHNR and CDR2 FQNEAQ (reference sequence). The length of the CDR3 is 13 residues. J was trimmed by 7 bases and V by 5 bases; bases with no gene match: 4. The CDR3 DNA reads as TGTGCCAGCAGCATGGACAGGGGGGCTGGCTACACCTTC. Its translation is CASSMDRGAGYTF.

This CDR3 reads CASSIARRATEAFF. CDR3 nucleotides: TGTGCCAGTAGTATAGCCCGCAGGGCCACTGAAGCTTTCTTT. This chain connects TRBV19 to TRBJ1-1; maybe TRBD1 (5 bases). Germline loops: CDR1 LNHDA, CDR2 SQIVND (reference sequence). The CDR3 totals 14 residues. Trimming cost V 1 base and J 4 bases, with 10 bases left between them.

This clonotype has just a few counts. CDR3 protein: CASSSPEKLFF. The CDR3 bases are TGTGCCAGCAGTTCTCCCGAAAAACTGTTTTTT. This sequence joins TRBV28 and TRBJ1-4; D is ambiguous. The CDR3 covers 11 residues. Trimming took off 4 bases at V and 8 bases at J, with 5 bases between the two ends. Germline loops: CDR1 MDHEN, CDR2 SYDVKM.

This rearrangement joins TRBV2 to TRBJ2-1; no clear D gene. The V end was cut by 1 base, the J end by 2 bases, with 6 bases between. This CDR3 has 14 amino acids. The V gene's germline CDR1 is SNHLY and CDR2 FYNNEI. In nucleotides, the CDR3 is TGTGCCAGCAGTGAAGGGGCGGCCTACAATGAGCAGTTCTTC. Translating gives CASSEGAAYNEQFF.

The J gene is TRBJ1-2, the V gene TRBV20-1; D call uncertain. Trimming removed 5 bases from V and 0 bases from J, with 10 bases in between. The CDR3 consists of 13 residues. The germline gives CDR1 DFQATT, CDR2 SNEGSKA (reference sequence). The DNA for the CDR3 is TGCAGTGCTCGGATGAAAGCTAACTATGGCTACACCTTC. This translates into CSARMKANYGYTF.

This clonotype occurred many times. The chain recombines TRBV7-9 with TRBJ2-2; 11 bases match TRBD2. This CDR3 is 15 amino acids long. The V gene's germline CDR1 is SEHNR and CDR2 FQNEAQ (reference sequence). With V trimmed by 5 bases and J by 4 bases, 3 bases remained unmatched. The CDR3 is CASSRGTSGTGELFF. For the CDR3, the DNA is TGTGCCAGCAGCCGAGGGACTAGCGGCACCGGGGAGCTGTTTTTT. The variable domain in full, with the rest retrieved from reference TRBV7-9 and TRBJ2-2, is DTGVSQNPRHKITKRGQNVTFRCDPISEHNRLYWYRQTLGQGPEFLTYFQNEAQLEKSRLLSDRFSAERPKGSFSTLEIQRTEQGDSAMYLCASSRGTSGTGELFFGEGSRLTVL.

V and J are TRBV29-1 and TRBJ2-5; TRBD1 matches at 10 bases. The V gene end was trimmed by 7 bases and the J gene end by 4 bases; junction bases not matched to a gene: 3. The CDR3 extends over 12 amino acids. Germline V lookup: CDR1 SQVTM, CDR2 ANQGSEA. CDR3 protein: CSETGGGETQYF. In nucleotides, the CDR3 is TGCAGCGAGACAGGGGGCGGAGAGACCCAGTACTTC.

This chain uses TRBV5-4 with TRBJ2-5; D gene ambiguous. This CDR3 is built from 13 residues. CDR1 and CDR2 (germline): SGHNT, YYREEE (reference sequence). V lost 0 bases to trimming and J lost 5 bases, with 8 bases between them. CDR3 protein: CASSLEGWETQYF. The CDR3 DNA follows: TGTGCCAGCAGCTTGGAAGGTTGGGAGACCCAGTACTTC.

This clonotype was counted only a few times. The chain combines TRBV24-1 with TRBJ1-2, with 7 nucleotides matching TRBD1. Germline-derived CDR1 and CDR2 are KGHDR and SFDVKD. J was trimmed by 3 bases and V by 5 bases; bases with no gene match: 5. The CDR3 sequence is 14 residues long. The CDR3, as DNA: TGTGCCACCAGTGGACAGGGTGAGGACTATGGCTACACCTTC. It is translated as CATSGQGEDYGYTF.

V gene TRBV27 combines with J gene TRBJ1-2, with 9 bases lining up with TRBD1. The CDR3 consists of 15 residues. Losses at the gene ends were 3 bases for V and 1 base for J; bases not matched to a gene: 3. Germline assignment: CDR1 MNHEY and CDR2 SMNVEV (reference sequence). The CDR3 region has the DNA TGTGCCAGCAGTTTTCGGACAGGGGATAACTATGGCTACACCTTC. Its translation is CASSFRTGDNYGYTF.